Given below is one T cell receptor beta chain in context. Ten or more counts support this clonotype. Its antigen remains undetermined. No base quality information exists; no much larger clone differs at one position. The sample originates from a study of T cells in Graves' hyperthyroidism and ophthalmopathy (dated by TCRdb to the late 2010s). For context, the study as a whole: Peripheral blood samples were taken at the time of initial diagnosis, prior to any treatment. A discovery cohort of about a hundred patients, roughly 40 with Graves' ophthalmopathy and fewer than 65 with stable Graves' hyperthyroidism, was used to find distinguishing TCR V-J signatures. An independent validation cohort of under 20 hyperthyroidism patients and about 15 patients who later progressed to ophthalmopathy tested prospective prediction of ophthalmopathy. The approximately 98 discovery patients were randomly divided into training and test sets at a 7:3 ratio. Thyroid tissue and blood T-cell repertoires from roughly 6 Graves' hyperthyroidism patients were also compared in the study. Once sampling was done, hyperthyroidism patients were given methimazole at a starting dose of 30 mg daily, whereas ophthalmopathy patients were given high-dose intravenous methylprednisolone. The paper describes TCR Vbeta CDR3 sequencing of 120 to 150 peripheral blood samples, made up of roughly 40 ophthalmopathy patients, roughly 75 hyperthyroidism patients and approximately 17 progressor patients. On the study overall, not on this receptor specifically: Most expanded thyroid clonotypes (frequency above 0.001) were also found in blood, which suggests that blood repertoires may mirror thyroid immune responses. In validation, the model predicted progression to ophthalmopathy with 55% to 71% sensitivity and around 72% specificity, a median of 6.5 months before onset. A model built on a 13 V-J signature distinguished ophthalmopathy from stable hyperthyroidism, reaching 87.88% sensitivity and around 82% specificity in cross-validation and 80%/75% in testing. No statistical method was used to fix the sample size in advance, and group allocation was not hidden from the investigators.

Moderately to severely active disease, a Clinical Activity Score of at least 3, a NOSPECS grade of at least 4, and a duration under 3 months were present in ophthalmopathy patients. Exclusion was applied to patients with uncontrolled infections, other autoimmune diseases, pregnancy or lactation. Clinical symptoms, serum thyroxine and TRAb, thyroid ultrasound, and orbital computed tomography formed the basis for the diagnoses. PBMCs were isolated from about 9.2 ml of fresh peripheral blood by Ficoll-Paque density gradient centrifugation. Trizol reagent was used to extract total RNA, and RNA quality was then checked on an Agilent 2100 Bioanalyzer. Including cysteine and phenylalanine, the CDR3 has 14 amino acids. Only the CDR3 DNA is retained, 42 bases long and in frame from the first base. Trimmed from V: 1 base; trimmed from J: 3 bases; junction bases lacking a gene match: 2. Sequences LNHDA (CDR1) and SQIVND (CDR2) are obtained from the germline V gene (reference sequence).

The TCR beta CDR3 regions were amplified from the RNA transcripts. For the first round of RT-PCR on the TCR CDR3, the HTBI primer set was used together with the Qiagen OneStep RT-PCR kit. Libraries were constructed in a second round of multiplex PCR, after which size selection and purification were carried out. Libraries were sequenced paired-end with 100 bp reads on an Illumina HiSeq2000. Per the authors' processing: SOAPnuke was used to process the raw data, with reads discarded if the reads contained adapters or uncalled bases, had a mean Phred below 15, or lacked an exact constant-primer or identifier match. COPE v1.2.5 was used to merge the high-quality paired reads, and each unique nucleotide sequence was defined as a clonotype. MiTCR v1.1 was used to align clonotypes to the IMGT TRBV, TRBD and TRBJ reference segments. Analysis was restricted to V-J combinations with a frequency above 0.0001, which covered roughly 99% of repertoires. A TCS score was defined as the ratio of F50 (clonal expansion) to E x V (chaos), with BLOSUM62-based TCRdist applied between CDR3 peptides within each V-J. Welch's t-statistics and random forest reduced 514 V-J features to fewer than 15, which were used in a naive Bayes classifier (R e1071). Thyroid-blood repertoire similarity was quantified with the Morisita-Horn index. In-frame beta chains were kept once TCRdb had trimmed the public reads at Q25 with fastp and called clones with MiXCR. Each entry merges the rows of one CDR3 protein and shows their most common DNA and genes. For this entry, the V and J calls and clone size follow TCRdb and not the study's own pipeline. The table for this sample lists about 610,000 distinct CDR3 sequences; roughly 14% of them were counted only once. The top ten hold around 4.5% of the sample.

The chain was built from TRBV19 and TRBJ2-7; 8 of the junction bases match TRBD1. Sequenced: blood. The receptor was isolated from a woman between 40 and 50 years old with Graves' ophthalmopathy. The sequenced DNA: TGTGCCAGTAGTATAGCAGGGGGCATCTACGAGCAGTACTTC. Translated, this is CASSIAGGIYEQYF. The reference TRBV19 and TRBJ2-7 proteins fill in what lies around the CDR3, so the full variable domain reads DGGITQSPKYLFRKEGQNVTLSCEQNLNHDAMYWYRQDPGQGLRLIYYSQIVNDFQKGDIAEGYSVSREKKESFPLTVTSAQKNPTAFYLCASSIAGGIYEQYFGPGTRLTVT.